Presented here are 29 T cell receptor beta chains from one specimen sequenced in a study of cytomegalovirus exposure and HLA in healthy donors. PCR involved 60 Vbeta and 13 Jbeta primers. The table came from immunoSEQ multiplex PCR; TCRdb's copy has only in-frame clones and leaves some out. The sample yields tens of thousands of clones, 84% seen once. The sequenced sample was PBMCs. The receptors shown here come from a man aged 18 to 30 in good health and CMV-seronegative.

The rearrangement uses TRBV6-1 and TRBJ1-2; tentative D call: TRBD1 (6 bases). V gave up 0 bases and J gave up 8 bases, with 13 bases separating them. CDR1 and CDR2 (germline): MNHNS, SASEGT. This CDR3 spans 14 amino acids. CDR3 region: CASSEAPGEGGYTF. Here the CDR3 DNA reads TGTGCCAGCAGTGAAGCGCCAGGGGAGGGGGGCTACACCTTC.

The chain couples TRBV9 to TRBJ2-2; D may be TRBD1 (6 bases). V was cut by 2 bases and J by 5 bases, with 13 bases left in between. CDR3 length: 15 amino acids. CDR1 SGDLS and CDR2 YYNGEE come from the germline V gene. CDR3 amino acids: CASSVYRVETGELFF. DNA for the CDR3: TGTGCCAGCAGCGTCTACAGGGTGGAAACCGGGGAGCTGTTTTTT.

The chain carries TRBV28 and TRBJ1-5; D gene ambiguous. This CDR3 region has 15 residues. V lost 6 bases and J 2 bases, leaving 14 bases between the germline ends. Germline V gene lookup returns CDR1 MDHEN and CDR2 SYDVKM. The CDR3 DNA reads as TGTGCCAGCAGCTTGCTATGGGGAGGCAATCAGCCCCAGCATTTT. Amino acid sequence: CASSLLWGGNQPQHF.

The J gene is TRBJ2-5, the V gene TRBV27, with a weak D call TRBD2 (7 bases). The CDR3 extends over 17 amino acids. V lost 0 bases and J 1 base, leaving 15 bases between the germline ends. Germline-derived CDR1 and CDR2 are MNHEY and SMNVEV (reference sequence). CDR3 residues: CASSLSPAGAIQETQYF. The CDR3 DNA sequence: TGTGCCAGCAGTTTATCTCCGGCGGGGGCCATCCAAGAGACCCAGTACTTC.

The chain couples TRBV7-9 to TRBJ1-2, with D maybe TRBD1 (6 bases). Germline V gene lookup returns CDR1 SEHNR and CDR2 FQNEAQ (reference sequence). The V end lost 1 base, the J end lost 9 bases, and 15 bases lay between the germline ends. The CDR3 is made up of 14 amino acids. The CDR3 DNA follows: TGTGCCAGCAGCTTAGGGGTGGGACAAACTCGCTACACCTTC. Its translation: CASSLGVGQTRYTF.

This chain links TRBV29-1 with TRBJ2-2, with D possibly TRBD2 on 6 matching bases. The V gene's germline CDR1 is SQVTM and CDR2 ANQGSEA. With 1 base removed from V and 3 bases from J, the gap between germline ends came to 9 bases. The CDR3 sequence is 14 residues long. CDR3 region: CSVEGDSHTGELFF. The CDR3 nucleotides are TGCAGCGTTGAAGGGGACTCACACACCGGGGAGCTGTTTTTT.

The chain has TRBV6-6 and TRBJ2-1, with D perhaps TRBD2 (6 bases). The CDR3 has 10 amino acids. CDR1 is MNHNY, CDR2 SVGAGI, per germline (reference sequence). Trimming stripped 7 bases from V and 10 bases from J, with 8 bases between. The CDR3 sequence is CASMGREQFF. Here the CDR3 DNA reads TGTGCCAGCATGGGGAGGGAGCAGTTCTTC.

The chain joins TRBV11-2 to TRBJ1-2, with TRBD1 as a possible D gene (5 bases). Germline assignment: CDR1 SGHAT and CDR2 FQNNGV. The CDR3 loop spans 14 amino acids. V lost 5 bases and J 5 bases, leaving 15 bases between the germline ends. CDR3 DNA: TGTGCCAGCAGCGCACCGGGGGGAAGATATGGCTACACCTTC. Encoded protein: CASSAPGGRYGYTF.

The chain combines TRBV5-1 with TRBJ2-1; tentatively, D is TRBD2 (5 bases). Per germline, CDR1 SGHRS and CDR2 YFSETQ. The length of the CDR3 is 14 residues. Trimming shortened V by 4 bases and J by 10 bases, and 18 bases separated the two germline ends. In DNA form, the CDR3 reads TGCGCCAGCAGCCCTACGTTAGTCAGCGGAGAGCAGTTCTTC. It codes for CASSPTLVSGEQFF.

This clone was picked up a small number of times. The chain uses TRBV2 and TRBJ1-1; D is ambiguous. V gave up 9 bases and J gave up 0 bases, with 8 bases separating them. This CDR3 is built from 12 residues. The germline V gene encodes CDR1 SNHLY and CDR2 FYNNEI. CDR3 sequence reads: CASHRLNTEAFF. CDR3 nucleotide sequence: TGTGCCAGTCACCGGTTGAACACTGAAGCTTTCTTT. The whole variable domain, remainder taken from reference TRBV2 and TRBJ1-1, is EPEVTQTPSHQVTQMGQEVILRCVPISNHLYFYWYRQILGQKVEFLVSFYNNEISEKSEIFDDQFSVERPDGSNFTLKIRSTKLEDSAMYFCASHRLNTEAFFGQGTRLTVV.

The V call is TRBV9, the J call TRBJ2-1; 7 nucleotides agree with TRBD2. Losses at the gene ends were 0 bases for V and 1 base for J; bases not matched to a gene: 1. The CDR3 is 15 amino acids. Germline V gives CDR1 SGDLS, CDR2 YYNGEE. CDR3 sequence reads: CASSVGGGSYNEQFF. CDR3 bases: TGTGCCAGCAGCGTAGGCGGGGGATCCTACAATGAGCAGTTCTTC.

This clone appeared once. The chain joins TRBV15 to TRBJ2-3; possible D gene TRBD1, 5 bases. V lost 0 bases to trimming and J lost 2 bases, with 12 bases between them. Germline V CDR1 and CDR2: LNHNV, YYDKDF (reference sequence). This CDR3 region has 16 residues. DNA for the CDR3: TGTGCCACCAGCAGAGATCGGCAGGGATTCACAGATACGCAGTATTTT. It is translated as CATSRDRQGFTDTQYF.

This clone was counted only a few times. The rearrangement links TRBV7-2 to TRBJ1-1; tentative D call: TRBD1 (6 bases). The V gene's germline CDR1 is SGHTA and CDR2 FQGNSA. The CDR3 totals 17 residues. The germline V and J ends were trimmed by 2 bases and 1 base, with 17 bases remaining between them. The CDR3 protein is CASSLRGGALGNTEAFF. CDR3 nucleotide sequence: TGTGCCAGCAGCTTACGGGGGGGGGCGCTGGGGAACACTGAAGCTTTCTTT.

This chain joins TRBV12-5 and TRBJ2-1; TRBD2 is a possible D gene (5 bases). Germline V lookup: CDR1 LGHNT, CDR2 FRNRAP. V was trimmed by 2 bases and J by 3 bases, leaving 8 bases between them. This CDR3 spans 14 amino acids. The chain's CDR3 is CASGLTTSYNEQFF. The CDR3, as DNA: TGTGCTAGTGGTTTGACCACTAGCTACAATGAGCAGTTCTTC.

This clone was found a few times. J is TRBJ2-7 and V is TRBV10-1, with D perhaps TRBD2 (7 bases). Between the trimmed V and J ends, which lost 9 bases and 5 bases, there was a span of 23 bases. Per the germline V gene, CDR1 is WNHNN and CDR2 is SYGVQD (reference sequence). The CDR3 spans 15 residues. The DNA of the CDR3 is TGCGCCAGAGGGGGGGGAGAGCGGTCCCCGGACGAGCAGTACTTC. Translation gives CARGGGERSPDEQYF.

V and J are TRBV30 and TRBJ2-6; no clear D. Trimming cost V 0 bases and J 2 bases, with 8 bases left between them. CDR3 length: 15 residues. Germline V gives CDR1 GTSNPN, CDR2 SVGIG (reference sequence). The CDR3 region has the DNA TGTGCCTGGAGTGTGTCTGGGCCTGGGGCCAACGTCCTGACTTTC. Protein sequence: CAWSVSGPGANVLTF.

The rearrangement uses TRBV5-1 and TRBJ2-7; D might be TRBD2 (5 bases). V lost 0 bases and J 1 base, leaving 11 bases between the germline ends. Germline V lookup: CDR1 SGHRS, CDR2 YFSETQ. The length of the CDR3 is 15 residues. CDR3 bases: TGCGCCAGCAGCTTGGCTAGGTCGGGGTCCTACGAGCAGTACTTC. Residues: CASSLARSGSYEQYF.

This chain joins TRBV19 and TRBJ2-3; 7 nucleotides match TRBD2. The germline V gene has CDR1 LNHDA and CDR2 SQIVND (reference sequence). This CDR3 is built from 17 residues. V gave up 5 bases and J gave up 4 bases; unmatched junction bases: 15. The CDR3 loop reads CASSPDRGRETPDTQYF. For the CDR3, the DNA is TGTGCCAGTAGTCCCGACCGAGGGCGGGAGACCCCAGATACGCAGTATTTT.

The CDR3 is CASSQYSGDSGTQYF. CDR3 bases: TGCGCCAGCAGTCAATACTCAGGGGATTCGGGGACCCAGTACTTC. The rearrangement links TRBV23-1 to TRBJ2-5; tentatively, D is TRBD1 (6 bases). TRBV23-1 is recorded as an ORF, its role being uncertain. The CDR3 is made up of 15 amino acids. The germline V and J ends were trimmed by 1 base and 7 bases, with 16 bases remaining between them.

This sequence joins TRBV7-9 and TRBJ2-2; 7 bases line up with TRBD2. This CDR3 is built from 18 residues. Per the germline V gene, CDR1 is SEHNR and CDR2 is FQNEAQ (reference sequence). Trimming at V came to 5 bases and at J to 2 bases, leaving 14 bases not matched to a gene. The CDR3 here is CASSPPSTSVSNTGELFF. In nucleotides, the CDR3 is TGTGCCAGCAGCCCCCCGTCAACTAGCGTCAGCAACACCGGGGAGCTGTTTTTT.

The V and J genes are TRBV9 and TRBJ2-7; TRBD2 agrees at 8 bases. The CDR3 runs 15 residues. V lost 0 bases and J lost 1; bases outside the gene matches: 3. Germline V lookup: CDR1 SGDLS, CDR2 YYNGEE. CDR3: CASSVGAGASYEQYF. The CDR3 coding sequence is TGTGCCAGCAGCGTAGGAGCGGGGGCTTCCTACGAGCAGTACTTC. The full variable domain, its missing parts supplied by reference TRBV9 and TRBJ2-7, is DSGVTQTPKHLITATGQRVTLRCSPRSGDLSVYWYQQSLDQGLQFLIQYYNGEERAKGNILERFSAQQFPDLHSELNLSSLELGDSALYFCASSVGAGASYEQYFGPGTRLTVT.

V gene TRBV6-5 combines with J gene TRBJ1-2; the match to TRBD1 covers 8 bases. Trimming cost V 2 bases and J 3 bases; bases outside gene matches: 8. Germline V gene data show CDR1 as MNHEY and CDR2 as SVGAGI. The CDR3 extends over 16 amino acids. The CDR3 reads CASSYPSGQGHYGYTF. CDR3 coding DNA: TGTGCCAGCAGTTACCCATCCGGACAGGGACACTATGGCTACACCTTC.

The V gene is TRBV5-1, the J gene TRBJ2-7; no clear D gene. The V gene lost 5 bases and the J gene lost 6 bases, with 9 bases spanning the gap. This CDR3 comprises 11 residues. The germline V gene has CDR1 SGHRS and CDR2 YFSETQ. CDR3 sequence (DNA): TGCGCCAGCAGTACGAGGTCCGAGCAGTACTTC. It encodes CASSTRSEQYF. Drawing the rest from reference TRBV5-1 and TRBJ2-7, the complete variable domain is KAGVTQTPRYLIKTRGQQVTLSCSPISGHRSVSWYQQTPGQGLQFLFEYFSETQRNKGNFPGRFSGRQFSNSRSEMNVSTLELGDSALYLCASSTRSEQYFGPGTRLTVT.

The rearrangement joins TRBV7-2 to TRBJ2-7, with 11 positions matching TRBD2. CDR1 is SGHTA and CDR2 is FQGNSA in the germline V gene. The CDR3 has 14 residues. Trimming cost V 3 bases and J 6 bases; bases outside gene matches: 4. The CDR3 region has the DNA TGTGCCAGCAGCTTTAGCGGGAGGGCGTCCGAGCAGTACTTC. The encoded protein is CASSFSGRASEQYF.

V and J are TRBV7-2 and TRBJ1-1; D is undetermined. V was pared by 6 bases and J by 5 bases, with 10 bases between. The CDR3 is made up of 12 amino acids. Looked up from germline, CDR1 is SGHTA and CDR2 is FQGNSA. CDR3 in amino acids: CASSIGRTEAFF. In nucleotides, the CDR3 is TGTGCCAGCAGTATAGGGAGGACTGAAGCTTTCTTT. The variable domain in full, completed from reference TRBV7-2 and TRBJ1-1, reads GAGVSQSPSNKVTEKGKDVELRCDPISGHTALYWYRQSLGQGLEFLIYFQGNSAPDKSGLPSDRFSAERTGGSVSTLTIQRTQQEDSAVYLCASSIGRTEAFFGQGTRLTVV.

The CDR3 region is CASSIGQAYNEQFF. CDR3 DNA: TGTGCCAGTAGTATTGGACAGGCCTACAATGAGCAGTTCTTC. This chain links TRBV19 with TRBJ2-1, with 7 bases lining up with TRBD1. This CDR3 spans 14 amino acids. Trimming at V came to 3 bases and at J to 2 bases, leaving 1 base not matched to a gene. Germline CDR1 reads LNHDA; CDR2 reads SQIVND (reference sequence).

CDR3 protein: CASSLLAGVGETQYF. The CDR3 nucleotides read TGCGCCAGCAGCCTCCTAGCGGGAGTCGGAGAGACCCAGTACTTC. J is TRBJ2-5 and V is TRBV10-2; TRBD2 matches at 10 bases. V lost 6 bases, J lost 4 bases, and 8 bases stayed unmatched. CDR1 and CDR2 from the germline V gene are WSHSY and SAAADI. This CDR3 has 15 residues.

The rearrangement joins TRBV5-6 to TRBJ1-4, with 7 bases that match TRBD1. CDR3 length: 15 amino acids. Germline assignment: CDR1 SGHDT and CDR2 YYEEEE. V dropped 5 bases and J dropped 3; count of bases not matched to a gene: 7. The CDR3 is CASSSIRGANEKLFF. In DNA, the CDR3 is TGTGCCAGCAGTTCCATCAGGGGGGCTAATGAAAAACTGTTTTTT.

The J gene is TRBJ1-5, the V gene TRBV5-8, with D perhaps TRBD1 (5 bases). Trimming removed 7 bases from V and 10 bases from J, with 18 bases in between. The CDR3 spans 13 residues. In germline, CDR1 is SGHTS, CDR2 YDEGEE. The chain's CDR3 is CASSRVIGSPQHF. As DNA, the CDR3 is TGTGCCAGCTCCAGGGTGATTGGCTCTCCCCAGCATTTT.